Below are 21 T cell receptor beta chains sequenced from a single sample in a study of blood T cell repertoires in COVID-19. This table comes from immunoSEQ multiplex PCR, and its TCRdb copy is limited to in-frame clones, with some not included. There are approximately 500,000 clones in the sample; around nine tenths occur only once, and less than 2% lies in the top ten. Sequenced sample: PBMCs or T cells enriched from blood (not recorded which). The receptors were sampled from a woman aged 40 to 55 who had recovered from COVID-19.

The chain uses TRBV18 and TRBJ2-2; 10 bases map to TRBD2. V lost 0 bases to trimming and J lost 0 bases; unmatched junction nucleotides: 4. The CDR3 loop spans 18 amino acids. The V gene's germline CDR1 is KGHSH and CDR2 LQKENI. The CDR3, as DNA: TGTGCCAGCTCACCACCTTCGGGACTAGCGACGAACACCGGGGAGCTGTTTTTT. Its protein is CASSPPSGLATNTGELFF. Full variable domain (outside the CDR3, taken from reference TRBV18 and TRBJ2-2): NAGVMQNPRHLVRRRGQEARLRCSPMKGHSHVYWYRQLPEEGLKFMVYLQKENIIDESGMPKERFSAEFPKEGPSILRIQQVVRGDSAAYFCASSPPSGLATNTGELFFGEGSRLTVL.

This chain links TRBV7-2 with TRBJ2-1, with D perhaps matching TRBD2 (5 bases). Trimming stripped 5 bases from V and 4 bases from J, with 12 bases between. This CDR3 has 14 residues. Germline V gene sequence: CDR1 SGHTA, CDR2 FQGNSA. The CDR3 region has the DNA TGTGCCAGCAGCCCACAGCCGGGGTACAATGAGCAGTTCTTC. Its protein is CASSPQPGYNEQFF.

The rearrangement uses TRBV5-1 and TRBJ2-7; D not certain. V dropped 0 bases and J dropped 0 bases, with 13 bases sitting between them. The CDR3 sequence is 16 residues long. Per germline, CDR1 SGHRS and CDR2 YFSETQ. CDR3 DNA sequence: TGCGCCAGCAGCTTGGAAACCTCTACTTACTCCTACGAGCAGTACTTC. This codes for CASSLETSTYSYEQYF.

The rearrangement links TRBV6-1 to TRBJ1-2, with D maybe TRBD1 (6 bases). The ends were cut back, 0 bases at V and 5 bases at J, with 16 bases in the middle. The V gene's germline CDR1 is MNHNS and CDR2 SASEGT. The CDR3 has 16 amino acids. The CDR3 region is CASSEAGQMGYYGYTF. Written as DNA, the CDR3 is TGTGCCAGCAGTGAAGCGGGACAAATGGGCTATTATGGCTACACCTTC.

As regards this clone: The sample has other DNA sequences that encode this CDR3 too. The genes are TRBV24-1 and TRBJ1-2; tentative D call: TRBD1 (6 bases). This CDR3 is 12 amino acids long. V was shortened by 7 bases and J by 2 bases, with 7 bases between the two germline ends. Germline V gene lookup returns CDR1 KGHDR and CDR2 SFDVKD. The CDR3 DNA reads TGTGCCACCAGCGACAGGAACTATGGCTACACCTTC. Its protein is CATSDRNYGYTF.

The chain carries TRBV5-6 and TRBJ2-5, with a possible D match to TRBD2 (6 bases). Germline-derived CDR1 and CDR2 are SGHDT and YYEEEE. Between the trimmed V and J ends, which lost 0 bases and 5 bases, there was a span of 11 bases. CDR3 length: 14 amino acids. The chain's CDR3 is CASSLERAGETQYF. The CDR3 nucleotides are TGTGCCAGCAGCTTGGAGCGGGCTGGGGAGACCCAGTACTTC.

The chain employs TRBV29-1 and TRBJ2-7; 14 positions agree with TRBD2. CDR3 length: 15 residues. After removal of 6 bases from V and 2 bases from J, the junction contained 6 bases not matched to a gene. CDR1 SQVTM and CDR2 ANQGSEA come from the germline V gene. CDR3 region: CSVDGLAGGTYEQYF. As DNA, the CDR3 is TGCAGCGTGGATGGACTAGCGGGGGGAACCTACGAGCAGTACTTC.

The V gene is TRBV5-1, the J gene TRBJ2-7, with 7 positions matching TRBD1. This CDR3 spans 14 amino acids. Germline CDR1 SGHRS, CDR2 YFSETQ. The V and J ends lost 3 bases and 4 bases, in that order; junction bases with no gene match: 7. CDR3 protein: CASSSGTDLYEQYF. The CDR3 DNA reads TGCGCCAGCAGCTCCGGGACAGATCTATACGAGCAGTACTTC.

The rearrangement joins TRBV5-1 to TRBJ1-1, with TRBD1 as a possible D gene (6 bases). V was shortened by 3 bases and J by 2 bases, with 11 bases between the two germline ends. Germline V gives CDR1 SGHRS, CDR2 YFSETQ. This CDR3 region has 14 residues. The CDR3 sequence is CASSSSGDNTEAFF. The CDR3 DNA sequence: TGCGCCAGCAGCTCTTCAGGGGATAACACTGAAGCTTTCTTT.

The chain carries TRBV19 and TRBJ1-2, with 9 bases matching TRBD1. The length of the CDR3 is 16 residues. The germline CDR1 and CDR2 sequences are LNHDA and SQIVND (reference sequence). Trimming took 6 bases from V and 3 from J; bases not matched to a gene: 11. The chain's CDR3 is CASSPTGTGTHYGYTF. CDR3 DNA sequence: TGTGCCAGTAGCCCAACCGGGACAGGGACTCACTATGGCTACACCTTC.

The chain joins TRBV7-8 to TRBJ2-1; 11 bases are a match to TRBD2. The CDR3 extends over 17 amino acids. Germline trimming cut 3 bases from V and 5 bases from J; bases unmatched to any gene: 9. The germline gives CDR1 SGHVS, CDR2 FQNEAQ. CDR3 sequence (DNA): TGTGCCAGCAGCTTCAGACTAGCGGGATTTCCGGACAATGAGCAGTTCTTC. Its translation is CASSFRLAGFPDNEQFF.

In this sample, this clone turned up once. V is TRBV15 and J is TRBJ2-7, with TRBD2 identical over 8 bases. V was clipped by 1 base and J by 0 bases; unmatched bases: 5. The CDR3 has 16 amino acids. In germline, CDR1 is LNHNV, CDR2 YYDKDF (reference sequence). The CDR3 loop is CATSRGRSGSSYEQYF. The CDR3 nucleotides read TGTGCCACCAGCAGAGGCAGGAGCGGGAGCTCCTACGAGCAGTACTTC.

The chain combines TRBV7-2 with TRBJ2-7, with a possible D match to TRBD2 (5 bases). The CDR3 is made up of 15 amino acids. Trimming stripped 1 base from V and 2 bases from J, with 12 bases between. Germline V gives CDR1 SGHTA, CDR2 FQGNSA. The CDR3 coding sequence is TGTGCCAGCAGCTTAGGAGCTAGCAACACCTACGAGCAGTACTTC. It codes for CASSLGASNTYEQYF.

This rearrangement joins TRBV7-9 to TRBJ1-3; tentative D call: TRBD1 (5 bases). From germline, CDR1 is SEHNR and CDR2 FQNEAQ (reference sequence). The CDR3 sequence is 15 residues long. Trimming stripped 5 bases from V and 2 bases from J, with 13 bases between. The CDR3 region has the DNA TGTGCCAGCAGCCCCCCGGTGGGGCCTGGAAACACCATATATTTT. This encodes CASSPPVGPGNTIYF.

The rearrangement joins TRBV6-2 or TRBV6-3 to TRBJ1-1; TRBD1 matches at 8 bases. J gave up 1 base and V 5 bases, and 3 bases lay outside the gene matches. This CDR3 contains 14 residues. The germline V gene has CDR1 MNHEY and CDR2 SVGEGT. The CDR3 coding sequence is TGTGCCAGCAGTGCCGGGACAGGGAACACTGAAGCTTTCTTT. It codes for CASSAGTGNTEAFF.

The J gene is TRBJ1-5, the V gene TRBV7-6; D perhaps matches TRBD1 (6 bases). V was clipped by 5 bases and J by 8 bases, with 13 bases between them. Per the germline V gene, CDR1 is SGHVS and CDR2 is FNYEAQ. The CDR3 has 13 amino acids. CDR3 residues: CASSQDSLKPQHF. CDR3 DNA sequence: TGTGCCAGCAGCCAGGACAGTTTGAAGCCCCAGCATTTT.

This chain links TRBV11-3 with TRBJ1-1; D is undetermined. This CDR3 spans 14 amino acids. The germline V and J ends were trimmed by 5 bases and 5 bases, with 15 bases remaining between them. The germline V gene has CDR1 SGHNT and CDR2 YENEEA. This chain's CDR3 is CASSPSIAGTEAFF. The CDR3 DNA follows: TGTGCCAGCAGCCCCTCGATTGCGGGGACTGAAGCTTTCTTT.

This chain joins TRBV19 and TRBJ2-1; 8 bases align to TRBD1. The CDR3 runs 16 residues. Germline trimming cut 5 bases from V and 3 bases from J; bases unmatched to any gene: 9. Germline V gene data show CDR1 as LNHDA and CDR2 as SQIVND (reference sequence). DNA of the CDR3: TGTGCCAGTAGTCGCACGGACAGGGTTAGCTACAATGAGCAGTTCTTC. Protein product: CASSRTDRVSYNEQFF.

The chain carries TRBV6-2 or TRBV6-3 and TRBJ1-1, with a possible D match to TRBD1 (5 bases). The CDR3 runs 16 residues. V was clipped by 2 bases and J by 1 base, with 14 bases between them. Germline loops: CDR1 MNHEY, CDR2 SVGEGT. In nucleotides, the CDR3 is TGTGCCAGCAGTTACCTGGAGGGGACCCCGAACACTGAAGCTTTCTTT. Its protein product is CASSYLEGTPNTEAFF.

The rearrangement joins TRBV9 to TRBJ1-4; no reliable D call. With 2 bases removed from V and 0 bases from J, the gap between germline ends came to 5 bases. CDR3 length equals 14 residues. The germline CDR1 and CDR2 sequences are SGDLS and YYNGEE. The chain's CDR3 is CASSVRATNEKLFF. As DNA, the CDR3 is TGTGCCAGCAGCGTCCGAGCAACTAATGAAAAACTGTTTTTT.

This clone was seen only once. The CDR3 DNA sequence: TGTGCCAGCAGCTTATCACCCGGCGGGGGGGATGGCTACACCTTC. Translation: CASSLSPGGGDGYTF. This chain joins TRBV13 and TRBJ1-2; D is perhaps TRBD1 (5 bases). This CDR3 has 15 amino acids. Germline CDR1 reads PRHDT; CDR2 reads FYEKMQ (reference sequence). V lost 2 bases and J lost 6, with 16 bases in between.